The rows below give T cell receptor beta chains drawn from one sample of a study of beta chain features in type 1 diabetes. Profiled with immunoSEQ multiplex PCR; TCRdb holds only in-frame clones, not every one. The profile shows a few hundred thousand clones, about 13% of them singletons. Specimen: naive CD4+ T cells from blood. The receptors were sampled from a woman aged 18-29 years with type 1 diabetes. Both conserved end residues are part of each CDR3. The order of the fields is J gene, V gene, clone size, D gene, CDR3 DNA, CDR3 protein. A D gene is named only where the DNA matches it firmly. Expanded clones are given a class, and other clones once, few, many or no size at all.

>TRBJ2-7|TRBV28|NA|TRBD1
TGTGCCAGCAGCCCTTTGGGACAGGGGGGCTACGAGCAGTACTTC
CASSPLGQGGYEQYF
>TRBJ2-1|TRBV4-1|few|TRBD2
TGCGCCAGCAGCCAGGGATTAGCGGGCATCTCCTACAATGAGCAGTTCTTC
CASSQGLAGISYNEQFF
>TRBJ2-5|TRBV28|NA|TRBD1
TGTGCCAGCGGACAGGGGGCAGGAGAGACCCAGTACTTC
CASGQGAGETQYF
>TRBJ1-5|TRBV30|few|NA
TGTGCCTGGAGTGTCCCCGAGGGGCCCCAGCATTTT
CAWSVPEGPQHF
>TRBJ2-2|TRBV28|NA|NA
TGTGCCAGCAGTCCGCCGGGTAGCGGGGAGCTGTTTTTT
CASSPPGSGELFF
>TRBJ2-2|TRBV28|few|NA
TGTGCCAGCAGTTTAATGTCGGGTCCGCACACCGGGGAGCTGTTTTTT
CASSLMSGPHTGELFF
>TRBJ2-1|TRBV10-3|NA|TRBD1
TGTGCCATCACCCGGGACAGGGGGGTGAGTGAGCAGTTCTTC
CAITRDRGVSEQFF
>TRBJ2-6|TRBV18|few|NA
TGTGCCAGCTCACAACAGGGCATAACCTCTGGGGCCAACGTCCTGACTTTC
CASSQQGITSGANVLTF
>TRBJ2-6|TRBV5-5|few|NA
TGTGCCAGCAGGCAGGGTGCTGGGGCCAACGTCCTGACTTTC
CASRQGAGANVLTF
>TRBJ2-1|TRBV7-8|NA|NA
TGTGCCAGCAGCTTAGCGCTAGCGACCTCATACAATGAGCAGTTCTTC
CASSLALATSYNEQFF
>TRBJ2-1|TRBV6-1|NA|NA
TGTGCCAGCAGTGACCGGTCTAAGTTGTCCTACAATGAGCAGTTCTTC
CASSDRSKLSYNEQFF
>TRBJ2-3|TRBV7-2|NA|TRBD2
TGTGCCAGCAGCTTAGCCCCAGCGGGGCCTCCCAGCACAGATACGCAGTATTTT
CASSLAPAGPPSTDTQYF
>TRBJ1-4|TRBV4-1|NA|TRBD1
TGCGCCAGCAAGCGACAGGGGGCCGTAGCTAATGAAAAACTGTTTTTT
CASKRQGAVANEKLFF
>TRBJ2-7|TRBV5-1|few|TRBD1
TGCGCCAGCAGCTCGCAGGGACAGGGCTACGAGCAGTACTTC
CASSSQGQGYEQYF
>TRBJ1-1|TRBV14|few|NA
TGTGCCAGCAGCCAAGAGGCAGGCACTGAAGCTTTCTTT
CASSQEAGTEAFF
>TRBJ2-1|TRBV27|few|TRBD2
TGTGCCAGCATGGTTATAGCGGGAGGGAGATATGAGCAGTTCTTC
CASMVIAGGRYEQFF